This T cell receptor beta chain was sequenced in a study of beta chain features in type 1 diabetes. CD45RO/CCR7/CD25/CD127/CD95/CD27 separated CD4+ naive, central memory, regulatory and stem cell-like memory cells by sorting. The V gene's germline CDR1 is SEHNR and CDR2 FQNEAQ (reference sequence). The CDR3 has 15 amino acids. Deletions cut 2 bases from V and 0 bases from J, with 10 bases between. Since all of the isolated RNA was reverse transcribed, expressed TCRB transcripts were what got sequenced. The assay was immunoSEQ multiplex PCR, and TCRdb's table has in-frame clones only and misses some. Of 810,000 or so clones listed, under 20% are singletons. Study-wide results and caveats: When Type 1 diabetes patients were examined, their TCRB CDR3s proved moderately but significantly shorter in all four CD4+ subsets.

Comments on this clone: Its antigen is not identified.

V usage is TRBV7-9 and J usage is TRBJ1-1; a possible D gene is TRBD1 (6 bases). Source material: naive CD4+ T cells from blood. The source of this sequence is a woman younger than 35 in good health. The CDR3, as DNA: TGTGCCAGCAGCTTAAGACAGGTCATGAACACTGAAGCTTTCTTT. Protein product: CASSLRQVMNTEAFF.